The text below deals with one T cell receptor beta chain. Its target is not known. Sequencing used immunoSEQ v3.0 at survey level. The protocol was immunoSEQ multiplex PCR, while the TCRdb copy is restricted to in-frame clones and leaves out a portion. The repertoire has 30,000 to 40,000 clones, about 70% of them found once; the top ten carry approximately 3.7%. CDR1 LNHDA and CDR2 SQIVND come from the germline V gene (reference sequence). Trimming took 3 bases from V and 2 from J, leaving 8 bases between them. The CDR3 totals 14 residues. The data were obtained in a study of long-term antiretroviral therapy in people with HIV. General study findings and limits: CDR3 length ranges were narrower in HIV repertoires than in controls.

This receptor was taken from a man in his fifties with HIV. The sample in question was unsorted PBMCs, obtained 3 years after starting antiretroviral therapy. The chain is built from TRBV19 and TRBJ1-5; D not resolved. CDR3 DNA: TGTGCCAGTAGTATCGGACGCGGCAATCAGCCCCAGCATTTT. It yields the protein CASSIGRGNQPQHF.